The rows below give T cell receptor beta chains drawn from one sample of a study of T cell repertoires and HLA-DP antigens. Antigen specificity for these receptors is unknown. The data were produced by immunoSEQ multiplex PCR, yet TCRdb's version contains in-frame clones alone and is incomplete. The sample holds around 100,000 clones, nearly 95% seen once. Sequencing was done on a sample of CD4+ T cells from PBMCs. These receptors all stem from a woman in her late teens or twenties in good health and CMV-seronegative. The CDR3 runs from the conserved cysteine through the conserved F or W. The D gene is left open where the match is weak. Expanded clones are given a class, and other clones once, few, many or no size at all.

J,V,length,D,size,CDR3,DNA
TRBJ1-5,TRBV6-6,14,-,-,CASSYRQDNQPQHF,TGTGCCAGCAGCTACAGACAGGATAATCAGCCCCAGCATTTT
TRBJ2-3,TRBV28,14,TRBD2,-,CASSLWGTRGKQYF,TGTGCCAGCAGTTTATGGGGGACTAGAGGCAAGCAGTATTTT
TRBJ2-7,TRBV30,15,TRBD1,once,CAWHSRGQGAYEQYF,TGTGCCTGGCATAGCAGGGGGCAGGGAGCCTACGAGCAGTACTTC
TRBJ2-3,TRBV5-1,17,-,-,CASSLGPQGGRTDTQYF,TGCGCCAGCAGCTTGGGACCCCAGGGGGGACGCACAGATACGCAGTATTTT
TRBJ1-5,TRBV7-3,14,-,once,CASSPLGGNQPQHF,TGTGCCAGCAGCCCACTTGGGGGCAATCAGCCCCAGCATTTT
TRBJ1-6,TRBV15,15,TRBD1,-,CATSRAGTVNSPLHF,TGTGCCACCAGCAGAGCCGGGACAGTGAATTCACCCCTCCACTTT
TRBJ2-2,TRBV5-8,15,-,-,CASSLQGQNTGELFF,TGTGCCAGCAGCTTACAGGGACAGAACACCGGGGAGCTGTTTTTT
TRBJ2-3,TRBV7-2,16,TRBD2,-,CASTPQASGSTDTQYF,TGTGCCAGCACCCCGCAAGCTAGCGGGAGCACAGATACGCAGTATTTT
TRBJ2-3,TRBV28,16,-,-,CASCTPGLVTVDTQYF,TGTGCCAGCTGTACTCCCGGGTTGGTCACGGTAGATACGCAGTATTTT
TRBJ2-5,TRBV6-6,12,-,once,CASSWSRETQYF,TGTGCCAGCAGTTGGTCCCGAGAGACCCAGTACTTC
TRBJ1-2,TRBV18,15,-,-,CASSPPDPSWGGYTF,TGTGCCAGCTCACCCCCGGATCCCTCTTGGGGTGGCTACACCTTC
TRBJ1-5,TRBV6-6,12,-,once,CASSSGNQPQHF,TGTGCCAGCAGTTCAGGGAATCAGCCCCAGCATTTT
TRBJ1-4,TRBV5-1,14,TRBD1,once,CASSLEQGDEKLFF,TGCGCCAGCAGCTTGGAACAGGGGGATGAAAAACTGTTTTTT
TRBJ2-7,TRBV7-2,14,-,-,CASSSRPEGYEQYF,TGTGCCAGCAGCTCTCGACCCGAGGGCTACGAGCAGTACTTC
TRBJ1-1,TRBV4-1,14,-,-,CASSQPSGSTEAFF,TGCGCCAGCAGCCAACCCAGCGGGAGCACTGAAGCTTTCTTT
TRBJ2-5,TRBV25-1,15,-,-,CASTTRGAIQETQYF,TGTGCCAGCACTACACGAGGGGCGATCCAAGAGACCCAGTACTTC
TRBJ1-1,TRBV25-1,13,-,-,CASSDRGATEAFF,TGTGCCAGCAGTGATAGGGGGGCCACTGAAGCTTTCTTT
TRBJ2-3,TRBV28,16,-,-,CASSPTAPLEGDTQYF,TGTGCCAGCAGTCCCACCGCCCCGCTGGAGGGAGATACGCAGTATTTT
TRBJ2-3,TRBV5-5,15,-,-,CASSLDGRGTDTQYF,TGTGCCAGCAGCTTGGACGGCAGGGGCACAGATACGCAGTATTTT
TRBJ1-1,TRBV7-2,15,TRBD1,-,CASSQADRTNTEAFF,TGTGCCAGCAGCCAAGCGGACAGGACGAACACTGAAGCTTTCTTT
TRBJ2-1,TRBV9,18,TRBD2,-,CASSLTAGTSGGYNEQFF,TGTGCCAGCAGCCTGACAGCCGGGACTAGCGGGGGGTACAATGAGCAGTTCTTC
TRBJ2-1,TRBV5-1,14,-,-,CASSLGDWYNEQFF,TGCGCCAGCAGCTTGGGAGATTGGTACAATGAGCAGTTCTTC
TRBJ2-5,TRBV11-2,16,-,-,CASSSRHRGGGETQYF,TGTGCCAGCAGCTCCCGACACAGGGGAGGGGGAGAGACCCAGTACTTC
TRBJ1-3,TRBV7-8,19,-,-,CASSLGRGGEKNSGNTIYF,TGTGCCAGCAGCTTAGGAAGGGGCGGGGAAAAAAACTCTGGAAACACCATATATTTT
TRBJ2-1,TRBV15,14,TRBD2,once,CATSRGRVGYTQFF,TGTGCCACCAGCAGGGGGAGGGTTGGGTACACGCAGTTCTTC
TRBJ2-3,TRBV28,15,TRBD2,-,CASSSSGRGTDTQYF,TGTGCCAGCAGTTCCAGCGGGAGGGGGACAGATACGCAGTATTTT
TRBJ2-3,TRBV6-5,15,-,-,CASSYSSPRGDTQYF,TGTGCCAGCAGTTACTCGAGTCCGAGGGGAGATACGCAGTATTTT
TRBJ2-7,TRBV2,10,-,-,CASSRLEQYF,TGTGCCAGCAGCCGATTGGAGCAGTACTTC
TRBJ1-2,TRBV4-2,14,TRBD1,-,CASSQVQTGNGYTF,TGTGCCAGCAGCCAAGTCCAGACAGGGAATGGCTACACCTTC
TRBJ1-4,TRBV5-4,13,-,-,CASGSGRNEKLFF,TGTGCCAGCGGGTCGGGTCGGAATGAAAAACTGTTTTTT
TRBJ2-3,TRBV6-5,11,-,once,CASSGMNTQYF,TGTGCCAGCAGTGGTATGAATACGCAGTATTTT
TRBJ1-1,TRBV28,14,-,-,CASSHGRKNTEAFF,TGTGCCAGCAGCCACGGACGGAAGAACACTGAAGCTTTCTTT
TRBJ1-2,TRBV19,15,TRBD1,-,CASSPTGGANYGYTF,TGTGCCAGTAGTCCCACAGGGGGAGCTAACTATGGCTACACCTTC
TRBJ2-1,TRBV27,16,TRBD2,once,CASSPSSGRAFSEQFF,TGTGCCAGCAGTCCAAGTAGCGGGAGGGCCTTTAGCGAGCAGTTCTTC
TRBJ2-5,TRBV21-1,14,-,-,CASSNRTWRETQYF,TGTGCCAGCAGCAATCGAACGTGGAGGGAGACCCAGTACTTC
TRBJ1-1,TRBV4-2,16,-,few,CASSQGAGGVGTEAFF,TGTGCCAGCAGCCAAGGGGCTGGAGGGGTTGGCACTGAAGCTTTCTTT
TRBJ2-5,TRBV13,15,TRBD1,-,CASSLARGTGETQYF,TGTGCCAGCAGCTTAGCGAGGGGGACAGGGGAGACCCAGTACTTC
TRBJ1-2,TRBV6-1,13,TRBD1,-,CASSMDRDYGYTF,TGTGCCAGCAGTATGGACAGGGACTATGGCTACACCTTC
TRBJ2-2,TRBV6-6,11,-,-,CASGNTGELFF,TGTGCCAGCGGCAACACCGGGGAGCTGTTTTTT
TRBJ2-3,TRBV5-1,15,-,-,CASSLDGASTDTQYF,TGCGCCAGCAGCCTGGACGGGGCCAGCACAGATACGCAGTATTTT
TRBJ2-1,TRBV5-4,15,TRBD2,-,CASSAYSGGNNEQFF,TGTGCCAGCAGCGCATATAGCGGGGGGAACAATGAGCAGTTCTTC
TRBJ1-2,TRBV9,15,TRBD1,-,CASSDQTGETYGYTF,TGTGCCAGCAGCGATCAGACAGGGGAGACCTATGGCTACACCTTC
TRBJ2-5,TRBV7-9,15,TRBD2,-,CASSPGLAGAETQYF,TGTGCCAGCAGCCCGGGACTAGCGGGGGCAGAGACCCAGTACTTC
TRBJ1-2,TRBV18,15,TRBD1,-,CASSRAGQGHYGYTF,TGTGCCAGCTCACGCGCCGGACAGGGGCACTATGGCTACACCTTC
TRBJ2-1,TRBV19,14,-,-,CASSIAGSEVEQFF,TGTGCCAGTAGTATAGCGGGAAGTGAGGTGGAGCAGTTCTTC
TRBJ1-4,TRBV10-3,13,TRBD1,-,CATQGALREKLFF,TGTGCCACACAGGGGGCGCTAAGGGAAAAACTGTTTTTT
TRBJ2-5,TRBV2,17,TRBD2,-,CASSKNRLAGGRETQYF,TGTGCCAGCAGCAAAAATAGACTAGCGGGAGGGCGAGAGACCCAGTACTTC
TRBJ2-5,TRBV7-9,15,TRBD1,-,CASSLAQGYQETQYF,TGTGCCAGCAGCTTGGCACAGGGGTACCAAGAGACCCAGTACTTC
TRBJ2-1,TRBV5-6,18,-,-,CASSLGPGRLSSYNEQFF,TGTGCCAGCAGCTTGGGACCGGGCAGACTTAGCTCCTACAATGAGCAGTTCTTC
TRBJ2-5,TRBV27,13,-,once,CASSTRRQETQYF,TGTGCCAGCAGTACCCGTCGCCAAGAGACCCAGTACTTC
TRBJ2-2,TRBV7-3,13,-,-,CASRSKNTGELFF,TGTGCCAGCAGGTCAAAGAACACCGGGGAGCTGTTTTTT
TRBJ2-3,TRBV5-1,15,-,few,CASTIEGVRADTQYF,TGCGCCAGCACCATTGAGGGGGTACGGGCAGATACGCAGTATTTT
TRBJ1-2,TRBV7-2,13,-,-,CASSLDRSYGYTF,TGTGCCAGCAGCCTTGACAGGTCCTATGGCTACACCTTC
TRBJ1-2,TRBV9,14,-,-,CASSVEMGNYGYTF,TGTGCCAGCAGCGTAGAAATGGGTAACTATGGCTACACCTTC
TRBJ2-2,TRBV7-7,15,-,-,CASSQSLQGAGELFF,TGTGCTAGCAGCCAATCACTTCAGGGAGCCGGGGAGCTGTTTTTT
TRBJ1-6,TRBV28,16,TRBD1,-,CASSLQRTGGNSPLHF,TGTGCCAGCAGTCTCCAGAGGACAGGGGGTAATTCACCCCTCCACTTT
TRBJ2-1,TRBV7-3,16,TRBD1,-,CASSRGGTGTYNEQFF,TGTGCCAGCAGCCGGGGAGGGACAGGGACCTACAATGAGCAGTTCTTC
TRBJ2-2,TRBV29-1,15,-,-,CSVEDPPRGPGELFF,TGCAGCGTTGAAGATCCCCCCAGGGGCCCCGGGGAGCTGTTTTTT
TRBJ2-7,TRBV4-1,13,-,-,CASSQVHRYEQYF,TGCGCCAGCAGCCAAGTACACCGCTACGAGCAGTACTTC